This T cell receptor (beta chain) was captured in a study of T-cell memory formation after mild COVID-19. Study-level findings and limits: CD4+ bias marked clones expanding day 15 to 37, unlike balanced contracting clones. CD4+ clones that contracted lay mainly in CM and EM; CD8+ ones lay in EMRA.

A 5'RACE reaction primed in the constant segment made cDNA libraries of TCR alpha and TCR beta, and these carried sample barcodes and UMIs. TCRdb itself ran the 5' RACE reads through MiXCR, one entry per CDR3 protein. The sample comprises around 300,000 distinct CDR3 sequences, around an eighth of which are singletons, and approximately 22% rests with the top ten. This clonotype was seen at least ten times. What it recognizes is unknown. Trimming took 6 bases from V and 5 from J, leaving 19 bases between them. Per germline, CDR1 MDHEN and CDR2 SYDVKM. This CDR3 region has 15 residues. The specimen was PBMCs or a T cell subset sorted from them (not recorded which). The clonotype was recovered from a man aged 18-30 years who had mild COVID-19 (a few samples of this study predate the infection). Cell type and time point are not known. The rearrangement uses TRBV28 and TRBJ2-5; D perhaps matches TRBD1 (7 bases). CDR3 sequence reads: CASSIRGADRETQYF. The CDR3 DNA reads TGTGCCAGCAGCATCAGGGGGGCGGATAGGGAGACCCAGTACTTC.